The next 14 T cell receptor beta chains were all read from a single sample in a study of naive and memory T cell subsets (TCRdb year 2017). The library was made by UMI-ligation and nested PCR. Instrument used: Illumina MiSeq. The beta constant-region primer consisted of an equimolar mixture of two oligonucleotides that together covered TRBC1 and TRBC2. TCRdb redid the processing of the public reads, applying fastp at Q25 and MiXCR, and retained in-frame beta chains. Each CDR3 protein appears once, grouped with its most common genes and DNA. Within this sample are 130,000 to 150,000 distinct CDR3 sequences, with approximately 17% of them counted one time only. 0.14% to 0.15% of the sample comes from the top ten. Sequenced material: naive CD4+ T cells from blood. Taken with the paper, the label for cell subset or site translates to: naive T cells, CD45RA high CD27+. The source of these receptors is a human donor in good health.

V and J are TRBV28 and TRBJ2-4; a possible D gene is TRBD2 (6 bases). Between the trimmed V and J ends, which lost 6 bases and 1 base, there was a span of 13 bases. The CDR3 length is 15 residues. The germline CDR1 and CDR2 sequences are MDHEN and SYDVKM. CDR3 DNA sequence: TGTGCCAGCAGGGACTGGGGGGTGGCCAAAAACATTCAGTACTTC. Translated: CASRDWGVAKNIQYF.

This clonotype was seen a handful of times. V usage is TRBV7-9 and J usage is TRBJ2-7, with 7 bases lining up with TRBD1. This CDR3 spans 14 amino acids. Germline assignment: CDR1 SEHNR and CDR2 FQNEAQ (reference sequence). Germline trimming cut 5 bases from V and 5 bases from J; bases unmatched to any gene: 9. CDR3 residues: CASSDRVLSDEQYF. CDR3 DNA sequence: TGTGCCAGCAGCGACAGGGTCCTGAGCGACGAGCAGTACTTC.

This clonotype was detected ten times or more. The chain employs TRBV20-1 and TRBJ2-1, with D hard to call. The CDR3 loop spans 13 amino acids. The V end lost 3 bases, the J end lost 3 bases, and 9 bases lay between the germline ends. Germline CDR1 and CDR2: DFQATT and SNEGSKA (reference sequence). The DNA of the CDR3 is TGCAGTGCTAGGGTTGGAGTCTACAATGAGCAGTTCTTC. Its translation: CSARVGVYNEQFF.

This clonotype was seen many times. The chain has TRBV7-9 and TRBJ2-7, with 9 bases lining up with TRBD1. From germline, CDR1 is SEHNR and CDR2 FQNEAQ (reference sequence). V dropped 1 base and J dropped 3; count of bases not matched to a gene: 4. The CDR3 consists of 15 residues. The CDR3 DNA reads TGTGCCAGCAGCTTAGTAACAGGGGGCTTCTACGAGCAGTACTTC. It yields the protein CASSLVTGGFYEQYF.

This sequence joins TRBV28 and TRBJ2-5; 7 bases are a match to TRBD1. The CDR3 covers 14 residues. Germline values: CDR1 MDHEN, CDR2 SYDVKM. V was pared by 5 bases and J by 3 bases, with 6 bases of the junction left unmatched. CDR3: CASSVIQGKETQYF. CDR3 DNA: TGTGCCAGCAGTGTTATACAGGGGAAAGAGACCCAGTACTTC.

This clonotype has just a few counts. The CDR3 coding sequence is TGTGCCAGCTCTCCCTCGACTAGCGGGACTACCTCCTACAATGAGCAGTTCTTC. This encodes CASSPSTSGTTSYNEQFF. The chain carries TRBV18 and TRBJ2-1; TRBD2 matches at 11 bases. The CDR3 is 18 residues long. Trimming at V came to 6 bases and at J to 0 bases, leaving 10 bases not matched to a gene. Per the germline V gene, CDR1 is KGHSH and CDR2 is LQKENI.

The DNA of the CDR3 is TGCAGTGCTAGACCCGCTCCCGGGGGGCGGGAGAGCACAGATACGCAGTATTTT. It encodes CSARPAPGGRESTDTQYF. The chain joins TRBV20-1 to TRBJ2-3; D is perhaps TRBD2 (7 bases). Trimming took 2 bases from V and 0 from J, leaving 21 bases between them. Germline V gives CDR1 DFQATT, CDR2 SNEGSKA (reference sequence). The CDR3 covers 18 residues.

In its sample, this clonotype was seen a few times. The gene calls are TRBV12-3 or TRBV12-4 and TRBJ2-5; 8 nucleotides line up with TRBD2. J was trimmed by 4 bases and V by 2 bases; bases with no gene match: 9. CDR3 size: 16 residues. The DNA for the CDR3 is TGTGCCAGCAGTTTATTGGCTAGCGGGCCCCCAGAGACCCAGTACTTC. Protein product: CASSLLASGPPETQYF.

The CDR3 nucleotides are TGTGCCAGCAGCTTAGCGGGAGCCCCCCCCGCCTACGAGCAGTACTTC. Its protein is CASSLAGAPPAYEQYF. V usage is TRBV11-2 and J usage is TRBJ2-7, with D maybe TRBD2 (6 bases). Between the trimmed V and J ends, which lost 1 base and 2 bases, there was a span of 15 bases. The CDR3 is made up of 16 amino acids. Germline CDR1 reads SGHAT; CDR2 reads FQNNGV.

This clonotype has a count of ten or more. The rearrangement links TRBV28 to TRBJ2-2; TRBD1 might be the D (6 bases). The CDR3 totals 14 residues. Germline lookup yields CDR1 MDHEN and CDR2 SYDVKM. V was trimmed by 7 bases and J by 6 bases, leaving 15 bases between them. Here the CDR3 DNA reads TGTGCCAGCATGTCCGCAGGGGCTCCCGGGGAGCTGTTTTTT. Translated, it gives CASMSAGAPGELFF.

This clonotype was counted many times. The CDR3 region has the DNA TGTGCCAGCAGCTTAGGGCAGAGCACAGATACGCAGTATTTT. Its translation is CASSLGQSTDTQYF. This chain links TRBV7-2 with TRBJ2-3; D call uncertain. Germline V CDR1 and CDR2: SGHTA, FQGNSA. This CDR3 spans 14 amino acids. V lost 1 base and J 0 bases, leaving 5 bases between the germline ends.

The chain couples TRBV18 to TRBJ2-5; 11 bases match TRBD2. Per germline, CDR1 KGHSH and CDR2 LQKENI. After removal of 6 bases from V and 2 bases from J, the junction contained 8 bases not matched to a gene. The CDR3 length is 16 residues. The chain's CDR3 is CASSAGTSGNQETQYF. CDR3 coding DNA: TGTGCCAGCTCTGCCGGGACTAGCGGAAATCAAGAGACCCAGTACTTC.

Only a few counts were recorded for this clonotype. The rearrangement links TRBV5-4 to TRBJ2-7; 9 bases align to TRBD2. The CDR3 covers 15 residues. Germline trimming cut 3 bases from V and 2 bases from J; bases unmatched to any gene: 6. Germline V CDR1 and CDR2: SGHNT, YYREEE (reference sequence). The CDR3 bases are TGTGCCAGCAGCTCCGGGACTAGCCTAACCTACGAGCAGTACTTC. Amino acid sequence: CASSSGTSLTYEQYF. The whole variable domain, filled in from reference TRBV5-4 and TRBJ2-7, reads ETGVTQSPTHLIKTRGQQVTLRCSSQSGHNTVSWYQQALGQGPQFIFQYYREEENGRGNFPPRFSGLQFPNYSSELNVNALELDDSALYLCASSSGTSLTYEQYFGPGTRLTVT.

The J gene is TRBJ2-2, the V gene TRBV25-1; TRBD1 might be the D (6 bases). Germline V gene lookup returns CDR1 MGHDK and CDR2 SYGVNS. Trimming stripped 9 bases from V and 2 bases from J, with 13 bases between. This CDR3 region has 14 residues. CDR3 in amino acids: CASSRGQNTGELFF. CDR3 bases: TGTGCCAGTTCCCGGGGACAAAACACCGGGGAGCTGTTTTTT.